This TCR beta chain was sequenced in a study of regulatory T cells in long-lasting Graves disease. Study details: Under 3 months of antithyroid drugs had been taken by newly diagnosed Graves' patients. Study results and caveats: Graves' patients with persistent disease showed TCR diversity lower than patients newly diagnosed. It was peripheral blood alone, not thyroid tissue, that was studied.

The sample holds many counts of this clonotype. The target antigen is unknown. The CDR3 runs 12 residues. V was clipped by 3 bases and J by 5 bases, with 10 bases between them. Germline-derived CDR1 and CDR2 are DFQATT and SNEGSKA (reference sequence). Documented time point: newly diagnosed GD, antithyroid drugs for less than 3 months. PBMC RNA was the source of the TCR library. According to the study, TCR beta libraries were built with iRepertoire HTBI primers and CDR3-region Arm-PCR. Authors' processing steps: The identification of under 65 TRBV and approximately 13 TRBJ segments was made across samples. TCRdb reprocessed the multiplex PCR reads via MiXCR and lists one record per CDR3 protein. For this entry, the V and J calls and clone size follow TCRdb and not the study's own pipeline. This table has over 300,000 distinct CDR3 sequences, around 16% appearing once.

The V call is TRBV20-1, the J call TRBJ2-5, with D tentatively TRBD1 or TRBD2 (5 bases each). Sequencing used peripheral blood mononuclear cells (PBMCs), obtained at new diagnosis, from a patient treated with antithyroid drugs. The TCR originated in a female donor with Graves disease. CDR3 sequence: CSASRDAETQYF. CDR3 coding DNA: TGCAGTGCTAGCCGGGACGCGGAGACCCAGTACTTC.